This TCR beta chain was profiled in a study of blood T cell repertoires in COVID-19. Looking at the study overall: Acute-phase and convalescent COVID-19 samples originated in the United States, Italy and Spain.

V lost 5 bases to trimming and J lost 3 bases; unmatched junction nucleotides: 4. The germline V gene has CDR1 SGHNT and CDR2 YENEEA. CDR3 length: 15 residues. As processed by the authors: Amplification of reference gene primers provided the estimated nucleated cell counts. Profiling relied on immunoSEQ multiplex PCR, and the TCRdb table lists in-frame clones only, not all of them. V and J calls plus clone size are reproduced from that table; the DNA served to infer D and trimming. The repertoire holds about 230,000 clones, with 83% as singletons. The receptor's source is a woman in her seventies with active or convalescent COVID-19. The sequencing sample was made of peripheral blood. The V and J genes are TRBV11-3 and TRBJ2-1; 10 bases line up with TRBD2. The CDR3 here is CASSPSGGLYNEQFF. CDR3 nucleotides: TGTGCCAGCAGCCCTAGCGGGGGACTCTACAATGAGCAGTTCTTC. Looking up the rest from reference TRBV11-3 and TRBJ2-1 gives the full variable domain: EAGVVQSPRYKIIEKKQPVAFWCNPISGHNTLYWYLQNLGQGPELLIRYENEEAVDDSQLPKDRFSAERLKGVDSTLKIQPAELGDSAVYLCASSPSGGLYNEQFFGPGTRLTVL.